This T cell receptor (beta chain) originates from a study of T cells after posttransplantation cyclophosphamide. This clone was recorded once. What it binds is unknown. The germline V gene encodes CDR1 SGHRS and CDR2 YFSETQ. This CDR3 comprises 14 residues. With 6 bases clipped from V and 1 base from J, the junction kept 7 bases outside the gene matches. The naive gate required viable CD3+CD4+ or CD3+CD8+ cells with CCR7+CD45RA+CD45RO-CD95-CD27+CD28+ phenotype. The study's findings and limits: Later post-transplant blood repertoires were often dominated by donor CD8+ memory clones. Tissue-infiltrating T cells from skin or gut overlapped little with blood T cells.

Assay: immunoSEQ multiplex PCR; the TCRdb copy retains only in-frame clones and omits some. The sample contains fewer than 20,000 clones, around 94% of which appear only once. Sequenced: naive CD4+ T cells sorted from blood. The chain combines TRBV5-1 with TRBJ2-7; 7 nucleotides agree with TRBD2. The clonotype originates from a woman in her forties or fifties in good health and a related stem cell transplant donor. CDR3 amino acids: CASTPVGGSYEQYF. CDR3 nucleotides: TGCGCCAGCACTCCTGTGGGGGGGTCCTACGAGCAGTACTTC.